This T cell receptor (beta chain) is drawn from a study of T-cell memory formation after mild COVID-19. Study-level background: In these data, TCR clusters were largely donor specific.

Using its own MiXCR run on the 5' RACE reads, TCRdb lists one record per CDR3 protein. The top ten clones hold under 3.5% of a sample with 190,000 or so distinct CDR3 sequences, roughly a tenth of them seen once. Germline V CDR1 and CDR2: SGHRS, YFSETQ. The trim removed 3 bases at V and 3 bases at J, leaving 2 bases unmatched. The CDR3 is 13 amino acids. The J gene is TRBJ2-5, the V gene TRBV5-1, with 7 bases that match TRBD1. The clonotype comes from a man aged 18-30 years who had mild COVID-19 (a few samples of this study predate the infection). Cell type and time point are not known. The sequenced sample consisted of PBMCs or a T cell subset sorted from them (not recorded which). The CDR3 region has the DNA TGCGCCAGCAGCTACACAGGGGAAGAGACCCAGTACTTC. It encodes CASSYTGEETQYF.